This TCR beta chain was sequenced in a study of preoperative IRX-2 immunotherapy in early breast cancer. The germline V gene encodes CDR1 SGHNT and CDR2 YENEEA. Trimming removed 4 bases at V and 4 bases at J, with 19 bases between. The CDR3 runs to 16 residues. The method was immunoSEQ multiplex PCR; TCRdb's version includes in-frame clones alone and lacks a portion of them. The table records approximately 26,000 clones, around 74% of them present only once. Treatment here: preoperative locoregional IRX-2 cytokine immunotherapy. Preoperative locoregional IRX-2 cytokine immunotherapy was tested in the phase Ib source study.

The material was lymph node tissue, obtained after IRX-2 immunotherapy. The receptor comes from a human donor with breast cancer. V is TRBV11-3 and J is TRBJ1-2; tentative D call: TRBD1 (5 bases). Here the CDR3 DNA reads TGTGCCAGCAGCTACCACCCCCCTTGGGGGGTCTATGGCTACACCTTC. This encodes CASSYHPPWGVYGYTF.